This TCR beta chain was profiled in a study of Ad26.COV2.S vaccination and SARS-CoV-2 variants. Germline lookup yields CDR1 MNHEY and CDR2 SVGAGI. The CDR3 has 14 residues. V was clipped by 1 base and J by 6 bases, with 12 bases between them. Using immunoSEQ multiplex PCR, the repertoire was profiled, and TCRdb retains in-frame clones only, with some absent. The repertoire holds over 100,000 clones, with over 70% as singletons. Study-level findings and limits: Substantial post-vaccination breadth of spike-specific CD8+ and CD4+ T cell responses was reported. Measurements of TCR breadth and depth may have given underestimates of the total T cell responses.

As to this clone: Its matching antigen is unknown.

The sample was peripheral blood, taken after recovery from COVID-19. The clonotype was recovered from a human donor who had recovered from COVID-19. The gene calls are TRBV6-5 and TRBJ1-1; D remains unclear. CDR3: CASSYWAGSAEAFF. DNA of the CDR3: TGTGCCAGCAGTTACTGGGCAGGCTCGGCTGAAGCTTTCTTT.